These 3 T cell receptor beta chains share one sample of origin, sequenced in a study of blood T cell repertoires in COVID-19. TCRdb's copy holds only in-frame clones and misses some; the assay was immunoSEQ multiplex PCR. The profile shows fewer than 350,000 clones, around 90% of them singletons. Specimen: peripheral blood. The receptors were gathered from a man aged 18 to 29 with active or convalescent COVID-19.

The chain links TRBV4-1 to TRBJ2-3; 9 nucleotides agree with TRBD1. Trimming took 2 bases from V and 6 from J; bases not matched to a gene: 6. Looked up from germline, CDR1 is MGHRA and CDR2 is YSYEKL. This CDR3 has 15 amino acids. CDR3 sequence reads: CASSQSGQGTDTQYF. CDR3 nucleotides: TGCGCCAGCAGCCAAAGCGGACAGGGGACGGATACGCAGTATTTT.

The chain joins TRBV6-1 to TRBJ1-2; D uncertain. Trimming removed 0 bases at V and 6 bases at J, with 8 bases between. The CDR3 is made up of 13 amino acids. Germline V lookup: CDR1 MNHNS, CDR2 SASEGT. The DNA of the CDR3 is TGTGCCAGCAGTGAAGCAGGAGCGGATGGCTACACCTTC. Translation: CASSEAGADGYTF.

The rearrangement uses TRBV23-1 and TRBJ2-7; 8 positions agree with TRBD2. TRBV23-1 is placed among ORFs of uncertain function. Germline trimming cut 0 bases from V and 2 bases from J; bases unmatched to any gene: 3. The CDR3 spans 15 residues. The CDR3 DNA reads TGCGCCAGCAGTCAATCGCCGGGGGGGCCCTACGAGCAGTACTTC. Translation gives CASSQSPGGPYEQYF.